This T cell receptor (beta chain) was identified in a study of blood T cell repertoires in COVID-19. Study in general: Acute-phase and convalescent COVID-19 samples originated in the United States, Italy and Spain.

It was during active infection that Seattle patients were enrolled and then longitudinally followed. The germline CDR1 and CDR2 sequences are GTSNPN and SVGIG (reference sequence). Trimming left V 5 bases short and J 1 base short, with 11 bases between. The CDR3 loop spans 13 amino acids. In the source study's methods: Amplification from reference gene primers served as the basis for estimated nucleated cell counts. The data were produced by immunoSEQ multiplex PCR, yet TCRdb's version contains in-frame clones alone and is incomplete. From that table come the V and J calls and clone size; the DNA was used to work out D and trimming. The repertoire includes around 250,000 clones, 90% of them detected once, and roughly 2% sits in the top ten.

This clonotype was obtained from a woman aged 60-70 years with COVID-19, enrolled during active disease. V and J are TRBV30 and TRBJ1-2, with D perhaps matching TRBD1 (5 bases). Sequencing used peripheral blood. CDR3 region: CAWDRVFNYGYTF. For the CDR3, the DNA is TGTGCCTGGGACAGAGTCTTTAACTATGGCTACACCTTC.